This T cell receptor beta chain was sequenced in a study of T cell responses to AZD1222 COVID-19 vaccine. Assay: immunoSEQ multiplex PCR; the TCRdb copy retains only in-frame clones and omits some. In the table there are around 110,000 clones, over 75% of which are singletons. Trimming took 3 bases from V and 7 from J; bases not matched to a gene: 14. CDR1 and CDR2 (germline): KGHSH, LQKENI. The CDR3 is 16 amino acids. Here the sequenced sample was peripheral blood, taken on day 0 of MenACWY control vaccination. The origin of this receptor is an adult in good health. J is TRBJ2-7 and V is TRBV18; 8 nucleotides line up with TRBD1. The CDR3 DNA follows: TGTGCCAGCTCACCCGTAAGTCAGGGGGCGCTCGGAGAGCAGTACTTC. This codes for CASSPVSQGALGEQYF.